A single sample is the source of the 26 T cell receptor beta chains below, sequenced in a study. TCRdb re-derived calls from the RT-PCR reads in MiXCR, one entry per CDR3 protein. This table holds 550,000 to 750,000 distinct CDR3 sequences, approximately 15% found once. The specimen was memory CD4+ T cells from blood. Receptors were obtained from a female donor in good health, serving as a healthy control.

This sequence joins TRBV30 and TRBJ2-5, with TRBD2 matching 11 bases. The CDR3 extends over 15 amino acids. In germline, CDR1 is GTSNPN, CDR2 SVGIG (reference sequence). The V gene end was trimmed by 1 base and the J gene end by 3 bases; junction bases not matched to a gene: 4. CDR3 sequence reads: CAWSEGLAAKETQYF. As DNA, the CDR3 is TGTGCCTGGAGTGAGGGACTAGCGGCAAAAGAGACCCAGTACTTC.

This clonotype was observed many times. This chain joins TRBV6-6 and TRBJ1-5, with a possible D match to TRBD1 (6 bases). With 7 bases removed from V and 6 bases from J, the gap between germline ends came to 19 bases. CDR1 MNHNY and CDR2 SVGAGI come from the germline V gene (reference sequence). The CDR3 covers 15 residues. CDR3 protein: CASKDTGSAGQPQHF. CDR3 sequence (DNA): TGTGCCAGCAAAGACACAGGGTCGGCCGGTCAGCCCCAGCATTTT.

The chain joins TRBV7-2 to TRBJ2-1; 8 bases agree with TRBD1. In germline, CDR1 is SGHTA, CDR2 FQGNSA. V lost 11 bases to trimming and J lost 4 bases; unmatched junction nucleotides: 7. This CDR3 region has 13 residues. The CDR3 DNA sequence: TGTGCCTGGAGTCGACAGGGGTACAATGAGCAGTTCTTC. Translation gives CAWSRQGYNEQFF.

The CDR3 is CASLMRERNEQYF. The CDR3 nucleotides read TGTGCCAGCCTAATGAGGGAAAGGAACGAGCAGTACTTC. The gene calls are TRBV28 and TRBJ2-7; a weak D match, TRBD2 (5 bases). This CDR3 spans 13 amino acids. Looked up from germline, CDR1 is MDHEN and CDR2 is SYDVKM. Trimming pared 8 bases from V and 5 bases from J, leaving 16 bases between. Full variable domain (remainder filled in from reference TRBV28 and TRBJ2-7): DVKVTQSSRYLVKRTGEKVFLECVQDMDHENMFWYRQDPGLGLRLIYFSYDVKMKEKGDIPEGYSVSREKKERFSLILESASTNQTSMYLCASLMRERNEQYFGPGTRLTVT.

The CDR3 is CASRTSGTESPYGYTF. The DNA of the CDR3 is TGTGCCAGCAGAACCTCCGGGACCGAGTCTCCCTATGGCTACACCTTC. V usage is TRBV5-5 and J usage is TRBJ1-2; TRBD1 might be the D (5 bases). Trimming stripped 5 bases from V and 4 bases from J, with 21 bases between. The germline V gene encodes CDR1 SGHKS and CDR2 YYEKEE (reference sequence). This CDR3 region has 16 residues.

This clonotype has only a few counts. The chain is built from TRBV15 and TRBJ2-2; 7 positions agree with TRBD1. CDR1 and CDR2 from the germline V gene are LNHNV and YYDKDF (reference sequence). V lost 1 base, J lost 6 bases, and 11 bases stayed unmatched. The CDR3 runs to 17 residues. For the CDR3, the DNA is TGTGCCACCAGCAGAGCCCACAGGGGTTGGGTCGCCGGGGAGCTGTTTTTT. Protein product: CATSRAHRGWVAGELFF.

This clonotype appeared a few times. V gene TRBV6-1 combines with J gene TRBJ2-1, with a tentative D call TRBD1 (6 bases). The CDR3 spans 11 residues. Germline V gene sequence: CDR1 MNHNS, CDR2 SASEGT. The V end lost 2 bases, the J end lost 13 bases, and 9 bases lay between the germline ends. CDR3 in amino acids: CASSEMDSQFF. Written as DNA, the CDR3 is TGTGCCAGCAGTGAAATGGACAGTCAGTTCTTC.

The rearrangement uses TRBV7-9 and TRBJ1-5; 11 bases are shared with TRBD1. Germline lookup yields CDR1 SEHNR and CDR2 FQNEAQ (reference sequence). The V segment lost 5 bases and the J segment 7 bases; nucleotides outside the gene matches: 16. The CDR3 has 18 amino acids. CDR3 amino acids: CASSLTPGQGGLGQPQHF. In DNA form, the CDR3 reads TGTGCCAGCAGCCTAACACCGGGACAGGGGGGGCTCGGGCAGCCCCAGCATTTT.

This clonotype was seen repeatedly, ten times or more. The chain recombines TRBV29-1 with TRBJ2-5; a weak D match, TRBD1 (5 bases). From germline, CDR1 is SQVTM and CDR2 ANQGSEA. CDR3 size: 15 residues. V lost 3 bases to trimming and J lost 4 bases, with 18 bases between them. CDR3 region: CSVEGHRLTGETQYF. The CDR3 DNA is TGCAGCGTTGAGGGCCACAGGCTAACAGGAGAGACCCAGTACTTC. The full variable domain, with the rest looked up from reference TRBV29-1 and TRBJ2-5, is SAVISQKPSRDICQRGTSLTIQCQVDSQVTMMFWYRQQPGQSLTLIATANQGSEATYESGFVIDKFPISRPNLTFSTLTVSNMSPEDSSIYLCSVEGHRLTGETQYFGPGTRLLVL.

This clonotype has more than one count but fewer than ten. The V call is TRBV20-1, the J call TRBJ2-1; 10 nucleotides align to TRBD2. The J segment lost 0 bases and the V segment lost 0 bases, leaving 8 bases of the junction unmatched. The germline V gene has CDR1 DFQATT and CDR2 SNEGSKA (reference sequence). The CDR3 runs to 18 residues. CDR3 nucleotide sequence: TGCAGTGCTAGAGATTCACTAGCGGGGATCACCTCCTACAATGAGCAGTTCTTC. Its protein product is CSARDSLAGITSYNEQFF.

The gene calls are TRBV18 and TRBJ2-5, with 11 bases aligning to TRBD2. This CDR3 spans 16 amino acids. V lost 4 bases to trimming and J lost 4 bases; unmatched junction nucleotides: 8. The germline V gene has CDR1 KGHSH and CDR2 LQKENI. CDR3: CASSQDLAGGGETQYF. In DNA form, the CDR3 reads TGTGCCAGCTCACAGGATCTAGCGGGAGGAGGAGAGACCCAGTACTTC.

This clonotype appeared a few times. The chain has TRBV7-2 and TRBJ2-2; D not resolved. The CDR3 runs to 12 residues. Germline-derived CDR1 and CDR2 are SGHTA and FQGNSA. V lost 4 bases, J lost 3 bases, and 3 bases lay in between. The CDR3 DNA is TGTGCCAGCAGCTACCACACCGGGGAGCTGTTTTTT. Protein: CASSYHTGELFF.

This clonotype was recorded many times. The V and J genes are TRBV7-2 and TRBJ2-5, with D tentatively TRBD2 (6 bases). The germline gives CDR1 SGHTA, CDR2 FQGNSA. The CDR3 is 15 residues long. Trimming shortened V by 2 bases and J by 3 bases, and 13 bases separated the two germline ends. CDR3 in amino acids: CASSLRPGEEETQYF. The CDR3 bases are TGTGCCAGCAGCTTACGGCCGGGGGAAGAAGAGACCCAGTACTTC. The full variable domain, its missing parts supplied by reference TRBV7-2 and TRBJ2-5, is GAGVSQSPSNKVTEKGKDVELRCDPISGHTALYWYRQSLGQGLEFLIYFQGNSAPDKSGLPSDRFSAERTGGSVSTLTIQRTQQEDSAVYLCASSLRPGEEETQYFGPGTRLLVL.

This clonotype was recorded many times. This chain uses TRBV27 with TRBJ2-5, with D perhaps matching TRBD1 or TRBD2 (5 bases each). Germline assignment: CDR1 MNHEY and CDR2 SMNVEV (reference sequence). The CDR3 covers 15 residues. V lost 4 bases and J 2 bases, leaving 14 bases between the germline ends. For the CDR3, the DNA is TGTGCCAGCAGTTGGGCATCCGGGGCGCAAGAGACCCAGTACTTC. Translation gives CASSWASGAQETQYF.

This clonotype was seen only a few times. The V call is TRBV7-2, the J call TRBJ2-3; 9 bases agree with TRBD2. After removal of 1 base from V and 0 bases from J, the junction contained 8 bases not matched to a gene. The CDR3 totals 18 residues. The germline V gene encodes CDR1 SGHTA and CDR2 FQGNSA. The CDR3 DNA sequence: TGTGCCAGCAGCTTAGGTCCAGGACTAGCGTTCAGCACAGATACGCAGTATTTT. As protein: CASSLGPGLAFSTDTQYF.

This clonotype was counted many times. This sequence joins TRBV5-1 and TRBJ2-3; maybe TRBD1 (6 bases). The V end was cut by 7 bases, the J end by 0 bases, with 9 bases between. CDR1 and CDR2 from the germline V gene are SGHRS and YFSETQ. This CDR3 spans 13 amino acids. The CDR3 DNA sequence: TGCGCCAGCCGGACAGACAGCACAGATACGCAGTATTTT. Translation: CASRTDSTDTQYF.

The V and J genes are TRBV6-2 or TRBV6-3 and TRBJ2-7; 10 nucleotides align to TRBD2. The CDR3 covers 15 residues. CDR1 is MNHEY and CDR2 is SVGEGT in the germline V gene. After removal of 3 bases from V and 3 bases from J, the junction contained 5 bases not matched to a gene. The CDR3 sequence is CASSYTASGGYEQYF. As DNA, the CDR3 is TGTGCCAGCAGTTATACGGCTAGCGGGGGCTACGAGCAGTACTTC.

This clonotype was seen many times. The gene calls are TRBV12-3 or TRBV12-4 and TRBJ2-3; 7 bases match TRBD2. The CDR3 runs 16 residues. Trimming cost V 6 bases and J 4 bases; bases outside gene matches: 13. CDR3: CASRVLSGKGADTQYF. CDR3 sequence (DNA): TGTGCCAGCAGGGTCCTGAGCGGGAAAGGGGCAGATACGCAGTATTTT.

In this sample, this clonotype turned up a few times. The CDR3 sequence is CASSRLSGGWTDTQYF. CDR3 DNA sequence: TGTGCCAGCAGCAGACTGTCAGGAGGTTGGACAGATACGCAGTATTTT. The rearrangement uses TRBV9 and TRBJ2-3; D might be TRBD2 (5 bases). The CDR3 is 16 residues long. Germline V gives CDR1 SGDLS, CDR2 YYNGEE. Trimming took off 4 bases at V and 3 bases at J, with 18 bases between the two ends. Full variable domain (missing parts from reference TRBV9 and TRBJ2-3): DSGVTQTPKHLITATGQRVTLRCSPRSGDLSVYWYQQSLDQGLQFLIQYYNGEERAKGNILERFSAQQFPDLHSELNLSSLELGDSALYFCASSRLSGGWTDTQYFGPGTRLTVL.

This clonotype appeared many times. The chain recombines TRBV5-1 with TRBJ2-2; D might be TRBD2 (6 bases). CDR1 and CDR2 (germline): SGHRS, YFSETQ. This CDR3 has 16 residues. V was shortened by 0 bases and J by 2 bases, with 11 bases between the two germline ends. CDR3 DNA: TGCGCCAGCAGCTTGGAAGTAGCGGTAAACACCGGGGAGCTGTTTTTT. Translation gives CASSLEVAVNTGELFF.

The sample holds many counts of this clonotype. The chain joins TRBV20-1 to TRBJ2-6; no clear D gene. Germline CDR1 DFQATT, CDR2 SNEGSKA (reference sequence). The CDR3 runs to 15 residues. V lost 3 bases to trimming and J lost 3 bases, with 12 bases between them. This CDR3 is CSASGGVVGANVLTF. For the CDR3, the DNA is TGCAGTGCTAGTGGTGGGGTAGTTGGGGCCAACGTCCTGACTTTC.

V usage is TRBV7-3 and J usage is TRBJ2-2; no definite D call. The germline V gene encodes CDR1 SGHTA and CDR2 FQGTGA. This CDR3 region has 14 residues. Deletions cut 0 bases from V and 4 bases from J, with 6 bases between. CDR3 in DNA: TGTGCCAGCAGCTTAACGGAGCGCACCGGGGAGCTGTTTTTT. Translated: CASSLTERTGELFF.

This CDR3 is CATSAKGWRQFF. The DNA of the CDR3 is TGTGCCACCAGTGCGAAGGGTTGGCGGCAGTTCTTC. The chain uses TRBV24-1 and TRBJ2-1; D gene unclear. The length of the CDR3 is 12 residues. The germline V gene encodes CDR1 KGHDR and CDR2 SFDVKD. The V gene lost 5 bases and the J gene lost 12 bases, with 13 bases spanning the gap.

The CDR3 here is CASSFYRGRSTSWQYF. CDR3 coding DNA: TGTGCCAGCAGCTTTTACAGGGGGCGTTCAACTTCGTGGCAGTACTTC. This rearrangement joins TRBV7-9 to TRBJ2-7; 9 nucleotides agree with TRBD1. The CDR3 loop spans 16 amino acids. The germline CDR1 and CDR2 sequences are SEHNR and FQNEAQ (reference sequence). The ends lost 3 bases at V and 9 bases at J; junction bases unmatched: 15.

The sample holds a few counts of this clonotype. V gene TRBV7-8 combines with J gene TRBJ1-2; TRBD1 aligns across 9 bases. Germline V gene data show CDR1 as SGHVS and CDR2 as FQNEAQ. Trimming removed 7 bases from V and 5 bases from J; junction bases left unmatched: 8. The length of the CDR3 is 14 residues. The CDR3 region is CASTSRDRDYGYTF. In nucleotides, the CDR3 is TGTGCCAGCACCTCACGGGACAGGGATTATGGCTACACCTTC.

V is TRBV9 and J is TRBJ1-1, with 8 bases that match TRBD1. Germline loops: CDR1 SGDLS, CDR2 YYNGEE. This CDR3 spans 14 amino acids. The junction had 9 bases not matched to a gene; V was cut back by 3 bases and J by 8 bases. CDR3 nucleotides: TGTGCCAGCAGCGAGGGGGCAGGGGGCGAAGAAGCTTTCTTT. Encoded protein: CASSEGAGGEEAFF.